The rows below give T cell receptor beta chains drawn from one sample of a study of CD8 T cells in ankylosing spondylitis. MiXCR, run by TCRdb on the 5' RACE reads, gives a single entry per CDR3 protein. Among approximately 400,000 distinct CDR3 sequences listed, under 20% were seen once. Sequenced: blood, either unsorted or a sorted T cell fraction (not recorded which). These receptors were obtained from a male donor with ankylosing spondylitis. Each CDR3 is given with its conserved first and last residue. A D gene is named only where the DNA matches it firmly.

v_call,d_call,j_call,cdr3_aa
TRBV5-1,TRBD1,TRBJ1-4,CASSPGQGEEKLFF
TRBV20-1,-,TRBJ2-7,CSALSPRDTNYEQYF
TRBV12-3/TRBV12-4,-,TRBJ2-4,CASSFGQLAKNIQYF
TRBV4-3,TRBD2,TRBJ2-1,CASRRASGTNEQFF
TRBV20-1,-,TRBJ2-4,CSAGSGANIQYF
TRBV7-9,-,TRBJ2-2,CASVSLANTGELFF
TRBV5-6,-,TRBJ2-1,CASSSGRIPGAEQFF
TRBV29-1,TRBD2,TRBJ2-2,CSVFGGSRTGELFF
TRBV5-6,-,TRBJ1-4,CASSSADGWGEKLFF
TRBV2,-,TRBJ2-7,CASSEYLEQYF
TRBV5-1,TRBD2,TRBJ2-2,CASSLGGLRNTGELFF
TRBV6-1,-,TRBJ1-2,CASSAPPGDYGYTF